This entry describes one TCR beta chain. The antigen is not known. Repertoires were generated with immunoSEQ multiplex PCR, while TCRdb's copy carries only in-frame clones and drops some. The sample has about 80,000 clones, approximately 80% seen once; the top ten hold around 0.73%. Trimming removed 5 bases at V and 0 bases at J, with 14 bases between. There are 15 residues in the CDR3. The germline CDR1 and CDR2 sequences are SNHLY and FYNNEI. The sample belongs to a study of memory CD4+ T cells and cytomegalovirus serostatus. Study-wide results and caveats: Of 150 to 200 reported CMV TCRbeta sequences, about 70 were found in memory CD4+ repertoires.

Single viable CD3+CD4+CD8-CD45RO+ cells were sorted as the memory CD4+ T cells. Serum IgG to CMV pp150, pp28, p38 and p52 defined serostatus. Sequenced input: memory CD4+ T cells from blood. The chain couples TRBV2 to TRBJ2-7, with D perhaps TRBD1 or TRBD2 (5 bases each). The sequence derives from an adult in good health and CMV-seronegative. The CDR3 bases are TGTGCCAGCAGTCACCGGGACGGACACTCCTACGAGCAGTACTTC. It codes for CASSHRDGHSYEQYF.